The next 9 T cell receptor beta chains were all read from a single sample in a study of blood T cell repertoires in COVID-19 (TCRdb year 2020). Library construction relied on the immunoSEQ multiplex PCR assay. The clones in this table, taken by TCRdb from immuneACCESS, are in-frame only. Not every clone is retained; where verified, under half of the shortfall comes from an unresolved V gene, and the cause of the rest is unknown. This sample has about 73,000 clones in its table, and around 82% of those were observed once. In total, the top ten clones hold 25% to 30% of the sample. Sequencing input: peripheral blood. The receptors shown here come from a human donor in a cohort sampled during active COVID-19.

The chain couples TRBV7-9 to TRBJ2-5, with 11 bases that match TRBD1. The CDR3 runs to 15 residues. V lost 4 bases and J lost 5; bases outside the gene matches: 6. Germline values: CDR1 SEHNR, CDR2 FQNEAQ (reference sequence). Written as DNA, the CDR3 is TGTGCCAGCAGCTCAGGGACAGGGGGTAGGGAGACCCAGTACTTC. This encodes CASSSGTGGRETQYF.

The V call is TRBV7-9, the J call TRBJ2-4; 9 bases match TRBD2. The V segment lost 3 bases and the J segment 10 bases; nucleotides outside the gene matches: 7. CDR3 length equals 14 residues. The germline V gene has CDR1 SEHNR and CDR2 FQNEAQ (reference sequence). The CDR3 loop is CASSFSGGPGIQYF. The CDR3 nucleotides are TGTGCCAGCAGCTTTAGCGGGGGCCCAGGGATTCAGTACTTC.

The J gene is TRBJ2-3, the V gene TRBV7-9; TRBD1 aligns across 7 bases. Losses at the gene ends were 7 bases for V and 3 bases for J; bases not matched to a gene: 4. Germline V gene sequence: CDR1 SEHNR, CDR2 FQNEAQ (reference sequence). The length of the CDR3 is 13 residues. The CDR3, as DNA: TGTGCCAGCACCGGACAGGTGACAGATACGCAGTATTTT. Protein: CASTGQVTDTQYF. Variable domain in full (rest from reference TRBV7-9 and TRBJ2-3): DTGVSQNPRHKITKRGQNVTFRCDPISEHNRLYWYRQTLGQGPEFLTYFQNEAQLEKSRLLSDRFSAERPKGSFSTLEIQRTEQGDSAMYLCASTGQVTDTQYFGPGTRLTVL.

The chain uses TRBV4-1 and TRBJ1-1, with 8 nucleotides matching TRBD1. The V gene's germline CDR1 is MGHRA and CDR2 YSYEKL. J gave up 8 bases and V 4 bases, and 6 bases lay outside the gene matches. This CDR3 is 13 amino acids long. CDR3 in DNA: TGCGCCAGCAGCCTAGTGGGGACAGGAGAAGCTTTCTTT. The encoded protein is CASSLVGTGEAFF.

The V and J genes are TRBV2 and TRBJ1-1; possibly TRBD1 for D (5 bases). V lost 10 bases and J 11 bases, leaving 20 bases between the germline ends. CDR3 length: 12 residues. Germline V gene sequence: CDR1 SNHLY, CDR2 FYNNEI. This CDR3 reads CATVDSTLRAFF. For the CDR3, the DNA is TGTGCCACAGTTGACAGCACCCTTCGGGCTTTCTTT.

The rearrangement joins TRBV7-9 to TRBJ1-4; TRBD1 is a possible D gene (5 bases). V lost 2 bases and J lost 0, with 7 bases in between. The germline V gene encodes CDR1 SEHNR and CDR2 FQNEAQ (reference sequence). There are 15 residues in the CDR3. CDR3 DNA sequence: TGTGCCAGCAGCTTATTCAGGGCAACTAATGAAAAACTGTTTTTT. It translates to CASSLFRATNEKLFF.

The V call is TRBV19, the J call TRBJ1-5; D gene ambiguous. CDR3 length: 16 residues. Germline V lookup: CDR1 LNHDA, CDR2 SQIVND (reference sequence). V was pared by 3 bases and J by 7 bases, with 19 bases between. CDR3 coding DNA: TGTGCCAGTAGTATTTGGGAGGCAGGAGACCGACAGCCCCAGCATTTT. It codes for CASSIWEAGDRQPQHF.

CDR3 bases: TGTGCCAGCAGTGAAGGGGTGGCAGGTAATTCACCCCTCCACTTT. This gives the protein CASSEGVAGNSPLHF. This rearrangement joins TRBV6-1 to TRBJ1-6; D not resolved. Trimming shortened V by 1 base and J by 6 bases, and 10 bases separated the two germline ends. Germline CDR1 is MNHNS and CDR2 is SASEGT. This CDR3 has 15 residues.

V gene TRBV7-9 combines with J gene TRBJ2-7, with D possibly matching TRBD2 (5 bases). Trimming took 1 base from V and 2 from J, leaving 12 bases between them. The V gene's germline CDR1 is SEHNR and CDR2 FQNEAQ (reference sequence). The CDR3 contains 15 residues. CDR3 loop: CASSLEGEGPYEQYF. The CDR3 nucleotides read TGTGCCAGCAGCTTAGAGGGAGAGGGTCCCTACGAGCAGTACTTC.